This T cell receptor beta chain emerged from a study of beta chain features in type 1 diabetes. The study's findings and limits: Across all four CD4+ subsets, people with type 1 diabetes showed modestly shorter TCRB CDR3s. Shorter templates might be favored by PCR, and equally so in patients and in controls.

Researchers reported sorting CD4+ naive, central memory, regulatory and stem cell-like memory cells via CD45RO/CCR7/CD25/CD127/CD95/CD27. A few counts support this clone. Its target is not known. What was sequenced were expressed TCRB transcripts, since all of the isolated RNA had been reverse transcribed. Produced via immunoSEQ multiplex PCR; TCRdb's table is partial and in-frame only. The sample shows hundreds of thousands of clones, around 15% of them seen only once. Trimming removed 7 bases from V and 0 bases from J, with 13 bases in between. This CDR3 has 15 residues. Germline V gives CDR1 SEHNR, CDR2 FQNEAQ (reference sequence).

The origin of this receptor is a man younger than 35 with type 1 diabetes. The sample was naive CD4+ T cells from blood. The chain has TRBV7-9 and TRBJ1-3; D is unclear. The CDR3 bases are TGTGCCAGCACCCCTGCCGGCCACTCTGGAAACACCATATATTTT. Protein product: CASTPAGHSGNTIYF.